Each of the 30 T cell receptor beta chains below was sequenced from the same sample in a study of spatial heterogeneity in lung cancer. Study results and limitations: It was found that expanded intratumoral alpha and beta TCR counts tracked tumor mutation counts.

Time point: sample taken at primary tumor resection. No antigens are known for them. TCRdb used MiXCR to reprocess the 5' RACE reads, holding one entry per CDR3 protein. The sample shows about 13,000 distinct CDR3 sequences, roughly 5.4% of them seen only once. Here the sequenced sample was lung tumor tissue, taken at surgery. The receptors shown here come from a female donor with early-stage non-small cell lung cancer.

This clonotype was counted ten times or more. The chain couples TRBV7-8 to TRBJ1-3; no reliable D call. Looked up from germline, CDR1 is SGHVS and CDR2 is FQNEAQ. Trimming removed 0 bases from V and 0 bases from J, with 15 bases in between. The CDR3 has 18 residues. The CDR3 spells CASSLARISGLSGNTIYF. The CDR3 DNA is TGTGCCAGCAGCTTAGCGCGCATTTCGGGCCTCTCTGGAAACACCATATATTTT.

This clonotype was detected many times. The chain links TRBV18 to TRBJ1-6; 7 positions match TRBD1. The CDR3 covers 14 residues. The germline CDR1 and CDR2 sequences are KGHSH and LQKENI. V lost 2 bases and J lost 9; bases outside the gene matches: 4. Here the CDR3 DNA reads TGTGCCAGCTCACCAGCCAGGGGGGGTTCACCCCTCCACTTT. It specifies CASSPARGGSPLHF.

There are many counts of this clonotype. This chain joins TRBV24-1 and TRBJ1-2; D is undetermined. Trimming cost V 7 bases and J 8 bases, with 7 bases left between them. There are 10 residues in the CDR3. Germline CDR1 KGHDR, CDR2 SFDVKD. The CDR3 DNA follows: TGTGCCACCAGCGGTGGAGGCTACACCTTC. Amino acid sequence: CATSGGGYTF.

At least ten counts were recorded for this clonotype. The chain joins TRBV20-1 to TRBJ2-5; 9 positions agree with TRBD2. Trimming took 3 bases from V and 5 from J; bases not matched to a gene: 10. The CDR3 totals 15 residues. In germline, CDR1 is DFQATT, CDR2 SNEGSKA (reference sequence). The CDR3 spells CSASGGGGAFETQYF. CDR3 sequence (DNA): TGCAGTGCTAGTGGTGGCGGGGGGGCTTTTGAGACCCAGTACTTC.

There are many counts of this clonotype. CDR3 DNA sequence: TGTGCCATCAGTGAGTCTGGAGGGAATGGCTACACCTTC. It encodes CAISESGGNGYTF. The J gene is TRBJ1-2, the V gene TRBV10-3, with D unclear. The germline V gene has CDR1 ENHRY and CDR2 SYGVKD. This CDR3 is 13 amino acids long. V dropped 0 bases and J dropped 6 bases, with 8 bases sitting between them.

This clonotype occurred many times. The V gene is TRBV7-9, the J gene TRBJ2-3, with TRBD1 matching 8 bases. Germline V CDR1 and CDR2: SEHNR, FQNEAQ (reference sequence). Unmatched junction bases numbered 2, after V lost 6 bases and J lost 3 bases. The CDR3 spans 13 residues. The CDR3 bases are TGTGCCAGCAGAAGGACAGGGACAGATACGCAGTATTTT. It is translated as CASRRTGTDTQYF.

Ten or more counts support this clonotype. In DNA, the CDR3 is TGTGCCACCAAGGAGCGGTCCACAGATACGCAGTATTTT. Its protein is CATKERSTDTQYF. V gene TRBV24-1 combines with J gene TRBJ2-3; perhaps TRBD2 as D (5 bases). V lost 8 bases, J lost 2 bases, and 10 bases lay in between. From germline, CDR1 is KGHDR and CDR2 SFDVKD. The CDR3 has 13 amino acids.

This clonotype is medium-sized by share. This rearrangement joins TRBV2 to TRBJ1-4; TRBD1 might be the D (6 bases). This CDR3 contains 13 residues. V was shortened by 6 bases and J by 8 bases, with 13 bases between the two germline ends. Per the germline V gene, CDR1 is SNHLY and CDR2 is FYNNEI. CDR3 sequence (DNA): TGTGCCAGCAGCTGGAGGGGGGGAGAAAAACTGTTTTTT. Translating it yields CASSWRGGEKLFF.

The table lists this clonotype with a count of one. V is TRBV12-3 or TRBV12-4 and J is TRBJ2-7, with 8 positions matching TRBD2. V was clipped by 2 bases and J by 3 bases; unmatched bases: 3. This CDR3 region has 14 residues. CDR3 nucleotide sequence: TGTGCCAGCAGTTTACTAGCGGGCAGCTACGAGCAGTACTTC. Protein product: CASSLLAGSYEQYF.

In this sample, this clonotype is medium-sized. CDR3 DNA sequence: TGCAGTTTGAGAACAGGGAGGGCAGAGACCCAGTACTTC. This translates into CSLRTGRAETQYF. V is TRBV20-1 and J is TRBJ2-5; possibly TRBD2 for D (7 bases). V was trimmed by 8 bases and J by 4 bases, leaving 17 bases between them. Germline V gene lookup returns CDR1 DFQATT and CDR2 SNEGSKA (reference sequence). The CDR3 contains 13 residues.

This clonotype was counted ten times or more. The genes are TRBV13 and TRBJ1-1, with D possibly being TRBD1 (5 bases). CDR3 length: 17 residues. V lost 5 bases and J 5 bases, leaving 24 bases between the germline ends. Looked up from germline, CDR1 is PRHDT and CDR2 is FYEKMQ (reference sequence). In DNA form, the CDR3 reads TGTGCCAGCAGCCACGATGTGGGGACCGTCAGAAATACTGAAGCTTTCTTT. It specifies CASSHDVGTVRNTEAFF.

This clonotype was seen ten or more times. The rearrangement links TRBV5-4 to TRBJ2-2; possible D gene TRBD1, 5 bases. Looked up from germline, CDR1 is SGHNT and CDR2 is YYREEE (reference sequence). Between the trimmed V and J ends, which lost 0 bases and 5 bases, there was a span of 17 bases. The CDR3 contains 17 residues. The CDR3 loop reads CASSLGVDRVRTGELFF. CDR3 DNA: TGTGCCAGCAGCTTGGGAGTTGACAGAGTGAGGACCGGGGAGCTGTTTTTT.

This clonotype was observed many times. The chain employs TRBV7-9 and TRBJ1-2; possibly TRBD1 for D (5 bases). Germline V lookup: CDR1 SEHNR, CDR2 FQNEAQ (reference sequence). Trimming removed 4 bases from V and 8 bases from J, with 11 bases in between. The CDR3 runs 12 residues. DNA of the CDR3: TGTGCCAGCAGCTGGGGACTAAGCGGCTACACCTTC. This gives the protein CASSWGLSGYTF.

This clonotype is termed medium-sized. V and J are TRBV20-1 and TRBJ2-7; D gene uncertain. Germline CDR1 DFQATT, CDR2 SNEGSKA (reference sequence). The CDR3 covers 13 residues. The V end was cut by 2 bases, the J end by 3 bases, with 11 bases between. DNA for the CDR3: TGCAGTGCTAGACGTAGTCAGGTCTACGAGCAGTACTTC. It is translated as CSARRSQVYEQYF.

This clonotype was picked up many times. In DNA form, the CDR3 reads TGCAGTGCTAGAGTAGCGGGGGGAGGACCCAAAAACATTCAGTACTTC. Translated: CSARVAGGGPKNIQYF. The V call is TRBV20-1, the J call TRBJ2-4; 10 nucleotides align to TRBD2. V lost 1 base, J lost 2 bases, and 5 bases stayed unmatched. Germline V gives CDR1 DFQATT, CDR2 SNEGSKA (reference sequence). CDR3 length equals 16 residues.

This clonotype was counted many times. The chain couples TRBV7-3 to TRBJ1-6, with D possibly matching TRBD1 (5 bases). Trimming took 5 bases from V and 7 from J, leaving 18 bases between them. This CDR3 spans 16 amino acids. In germline, CDR1 is SGHTA, CDR2 FQGTGA. DNA for the CDR3: TGTGCCAGCAGCCCAAGGGGCCGGAATTCAAATTCACCCCTCCACTTT. It translates to CASSPRGRNSNSPLHF.

This clonotype was counted at least ten times. The V call is TRBV28, the J call TRBJ1-6; perhaps TRBD1 as D (5 bases). The length of the CDR3 is 16 residues. V was cut by 5 bases and J by 8 bases, with 19 bases left in between. The germline V gene has CDR1 MDHEN and CDR2 SYDVKM. The CDR3 here is CASSTGLTLLYSPLHF. In DNA form, the CDR3 reads TGTGCCAGCAGTACGGGGCTAACACTGCTCTATTCACCCCTCCACTTT. Together with reference TRBV28 and TRBJ1-6, the CDR3 gives the full variable domain: DVKVTQSSRYLVKRTGEKVFLECVQDMDHENMFWYRQDPGLGLRLIYFSYDVKMKEKGDIPEGYSVSREKKERFSLILESASTNQTSMYLCASSTGLTLLYSPLHFGNGTRLTVT.

This clonotype was recorded many times. This chain connects TRBV28 to TRBJ2-3, with D perhaps TRBD2 (7 bases). This CDR3 is built from 17 residues. From germline, CDR1 is MDHEN and CDR2 SYDVKM. Between the trimmed V and J ends, which lost 4 bases and 2 bases, there was a span of 19 bases. The CDR3 loop is CASSWGLGGAATDTQYF. The CDR3, as DNA: TGTGCCAGCAGTTGGGGGTTGGGGGGGGCGGCCACAGATACGCAGTATTTT.

This clonotype is deemed medium-sized (0.01 to 0.1%). The chain joins TRBV5-1 to TRBJ1-1, with 12 bases matching TRBD1. V trimming: 4 bases; J trimming: 1 base; junction bases outside the gene matches: 5. Per the germline V gene, CDR1 is SGHRS and CDR2 is YFSETQ. CDR3 length: 16 residues. Here the CDR3 reads CASSTGQGARNTEAFF. The DNA for the CDR3 is TGCGCCAGCAGCACGGGACAGGGGGCACGGAACACTGAAGCTTTCTTT.

In its sample, this clonotype was seen many times. J is TRBJ1-1 and V is TRBV7-2; D is unresolved. With 8 bases removed from V and 8 bases from J, the gap between germline ends came to 15 bases. CDR3 length: 12 amino acids. Germline CDR1 and CDR2: SGHTA and FQGNSA. The CDR3 here is CASARLLPEAFF. DNA of the CDR3: TGTGCCAGCGCTCGGCTCCTGCCCGAAGCTTTCTTT.

This clonotype was observed many times. This CDR3 is CASSLGGAYTYEQYF. DNA of the CDR3: TGTGCCAGCAGCTTAGGGGGGGCCTACACCTACGAGCAGTACTTC. The chain uses TRBV7-9 and TRBJ2-7; D may match TRBD1 or TRBD2 (6 bases each). Trimming stripped 1 base from V and 2 bases from J, with 12 bases between. Germline CDR1 is SEHNR and CDR2 is FQNEAQ (reference sequence). The CDR3 runs 15 residues.

In this sample, this clonotype turned up many times. The J gene is TRBJ2-3, the V gene TRBV20-1; D might be TRBD1 (6 bases). This CDR3 is 12 amino acids long. Per the germline V gene, CDR1 is DFQATT and CDR2 is SNEGSKA (reference sequence). V shed 6 bases and J shed 11 bases, with 18 bases lying between them. The CDR3 region has the DNA TGCAGTGCCCCCTCTCGGTGGACAGAGCAGTATTTT. Translating gives CSAPSRWTEQYF.

The table lists this clonotype with many counts. The chain employs TRBV6-5 and TRBJ2-6; D call uncertain. The CDR3 is made up of 15 amino acids. Germline assignment: CDR1 MNHEY and CDR2 SVGAGI. V gave up 6 bases and J gave up 3 bases, with 12 bases separating them. The CDR3 DNA reads TGTGCCAGCAGACAAAGGGTGTTTGGGGCCAACGTCCTGACTTTC. Its protein is CASRQRVFGANVLTF.

This clonotype has a count of ten or more. The chain employs TRBV12-3 or TRBV12-4 and TRBJ1-3; weak D call: TRBD1 (5 bases). The V end was cut by 8 bases, the J end by 2 bases, with 7 bases between. CDR3 length equals 12 residues. The CDR3 loop is CASQTAGNTIYF. The CDR3 DNA follows: TGTGCCAGCCAGACAGCTGGAAACACCATATATTTT.

This clonotype was detected many times. This chain connects TRBV6-6 to TRBJ1-1; D perhaps matches TRBD1 (5 bases). Germline V gene sequence: CDR1 MNHNY, CDR2 SVGAGI (reference sequence). There are 14 residues in the CDR3. V was clipped by 6 bases and J by 1 base, with 12 bases between them. Here the CDR3 DNA reads TGTGCCAGCAGGGAACTCCAGGGGAACACTGAAGCTTTCTTT. This gives the protein CASRELQGNTEAFF.

This clonotype was seen many times. The chain joins TRBV7-9 to TRBJ2-3, with D possibly matching TRBD1 (5 bases). Germline values: CDR1 SEHNR, CDR2 FQNEAQ (reference sequence). The CDR3 has 14 residues. The ends were cut back, 4 bases at V and 4 bases at J, with 12 bases in the middle. The CDR3 loop is CASSSRGTPDTQYF. The CDR3 DNA is TGTGCCAGCAGCTCTAGGGGTACCCCAGATACGCAGTATTTT.

This clonotype is medium-sized in the sample. The chain uses TRBV5-4 and TRBJ1-1, with TRBD1 as a possible D gene (5 bases). The CDR3 is 14 amino acids. The germline V and J ends were trimmed by 5 bases and 4 bases, with 15 bases remaining between them. Per the germline V gene, CDR1 is SGHNT and CDR2 is YYREEE (reference sequence). The CDR3 is CASSFQIQGTEAFF. DNA for the CDR3: TGTGCCAGCAGTTTTCAGATCCAGGGCACTGAAGCTTTCTTT. Together with reference TRBV5-4 and TRBJ1-1, the CDR3 gives the full variable domain: ETGVTQSPTHLIKTRGQQVTLRCSSQSGHNTVSWYQQALGQGPQFIFQYYREEENGRGNFPPRFSGLQFPNYSSELNVNALELDDSALYLCASSFQIQGTEAFFGQGTRLTVV.

This clonotype has a count of ten or more. The CDR3 DNA reads as TGTGCCAGCAGTTTAGGGCGGGGGTACAATGAGCAGTTCTTC. It is translated as CASSLGRGYNEQFF. V usage is TRBV12-3 or TRBV12-4 and J usage is TRBJ2-1; 7 positions match TRBD2. With 1 base clipped from V and 4 bases from J, the junction kept 1 base outside the gene matches. The CDR3 sequence is 14 residues long.

This clonotype was seen ten or more times. This sequence joins TRBV2 and TRBJ1-2; D is perhaps TRBD1 (6 bases). The CDR3 sequence is 11 residues long. In germline, CDR1 is SNHLY, CDR2 FYNNEI. Trimming stripped 7 bases from V and 5 bases from J, with 8 bases between. The chain's CDR3 is CASTTGYGYTF. In nucleotides, the CDR3 is TGTGCCAGCACTACAGGGTATGGCTACACCTTC.

By sample share, this clonotype is medium-sized. V is TRBV20-1 and J is TRBJ1-6; TRBD1 matches 7 bases. The CDR3 has 13 residues. The junction had 8 bases not matched to a gene; V was cut back by 5 bases and J by 10 bases. Germline V gives CDR1 DFQATT, CDR2 SNEGSKA (reference sequence). DNA of the CDR3: TGCAGTGCTCCAGGGGGGCCGGGGTCACCCCTCCACTTT. This translates into CSAPGGPGSPLHF.